This T cell receptor (beta chain) was documented in a study of blood T cell repertoires in COVID-19. Per germline, CDR1 MDHEN and CDR2 SYDVKM. V shed 1 base, J shed 0 bases, and the junction held 5 bases outside the gene matches. This CDR3 has 18 amino acids. The table came from immunoSEQ multiplex PCR; TCRdb's copy has only in-frame clones and leaves some out. The table has 250,000 to 350,000 clones, approximately 85% seen once. The sequencing sample was made of PBMCs or T cells enriched from blood (not recorded which). This sequence was found in a woman aged 25 to 39 who had recovered from COVID-19. The chain has TRBV28 and TRBJ2-6; 8 positions match TRBD1. CDR3 nucleotide sequence: TGTGCCAGCAGTTTATTTGCGGACAGGGCCTCTGGGGCCAACGTCCTGACTTTC. This codes for CASSLFADRASGANVLTF.